These T cell receptor beta chains were read from a single sample in a study of blood T cell repertoires in COVID-19. The method was immunoSEQ multiplex PCR; TCRdb's version includes in-frame clones alone and lacks a portion of them. This sample has about 170,000 clones, with about 85% found just once. Sequencing used peripheral blood. The receptors shown here come from a woman of 80 years or more with COVID-19, enrolled during active disease. Each CDR3 is given with its conserved first and last residue. Fields, in order: V gene, J gene, CDR3 protein.

TRBV5-5	TRBJ2-6	CASSFTGSSSGANVLTF
TRBV9	TRBJ2-5	CASSPGPSGVQETQYF
TRBV7-2	TRBJ2-1	CASSLSGGSSYNEQFF
TRBV25-1	TRBJ2-2	CASSDTTGIEITGELFF
TRBV6-5	TRBJ2-1	CASRTGLAGGREQFF
TRBV19	TRBJ1-5	CASSINRGRHQPQHF
TRBV2	TRBJ2-5	CASREDSPFGTQYF
TRBV27	TRBJ2-2	CASSFGTGGRATGELFF
TRBV2	TRBJ1-2	CASSERTDGYTF
TRBV9	TRBJ1-2	CASSVGEGDGYTF
TRBV5-1	TRBJ2-5	CASSPAGGRETQYF
TRBV5-1	TRBJ1-6	CASRSFGTVSYNSPLHF
TRBV4-2	TRBJ1-2	CASSRDRVGKYGYTF
TRBV5-4	TRBJ2-2	CASSLTSGRADTGELFF
TRBV3-1/TRBV3-2	TRBJ1-1	CASSRDDRGQAFF
TRBV7-2	TRBJ2-1	CASSPAYDRFENEQFF
TRBV2	TRBJ1-5	CASSGQTPRGPQHF
TRBV20-1	TRBJ1-1	CSARMTPEAFF
TRBV7-6	TRBJ2-1	CASSPRLAGDGEQFF
TRBV6-1	TRBJ2-3	CASSEPGGVVTDTQYF
TRBV3-1/TRBV3-2	TRBJ1-2	CASSLETGQILAF